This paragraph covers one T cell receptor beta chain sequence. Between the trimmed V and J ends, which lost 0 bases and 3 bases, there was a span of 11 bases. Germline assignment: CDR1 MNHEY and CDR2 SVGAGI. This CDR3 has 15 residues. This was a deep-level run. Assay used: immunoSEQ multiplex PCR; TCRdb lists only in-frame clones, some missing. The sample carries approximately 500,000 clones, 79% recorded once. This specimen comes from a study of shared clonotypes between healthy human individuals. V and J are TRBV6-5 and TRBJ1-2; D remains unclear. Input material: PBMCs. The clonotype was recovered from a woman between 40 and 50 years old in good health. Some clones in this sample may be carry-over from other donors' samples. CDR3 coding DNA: TGTGCCAGCAGTTACTCGCTTGGGTGGGACTATGGCTACACCTTC. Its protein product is CASSYSLGWDYGYTF.